This entry lists 25 T cell receptor beta chains sequenced from one sample in a study of cytomegalovirus exposure and HLA in healthy donors. PCR employed 60 Vbeta and 13 Jbeta primers. Using immunoSEQ multiplex PCR, the repertoire was profiled, and TCRdb retains in-frame clones only, with some absent. The sample has tens of thousands of clones. The specimen sequenced was PBMCs. These receptors were obtained from a man aged 40-49 years in good health and CMV-seropositive.

The J gene is TRBJ2-2, the V gene TRBV5-1, with a possible D match to TRBD2 (6 bases). Deletions cut 4 bases from V and 6 bases from J, with 13 bases between. Germline CDR1 and CDR2: SGHRS and YFSETQ. The CDR3 has 14 amino acids. CDR3 amino acids: CASSNRTGAGELFF. CDR3 nucleotide sequence: TGCGCCAGCAGCAACCGGACGGGGGCCGGGGAGCTGTTTTTT.

This sequence joins TRBV11-2 and TRBJ2-7, with a tentative D call TRBD1 (6 bases). CDR1 and CDR2 from the germline V gene are SGHAT and FQNNGV. CDR3 length: 11 amino acids. Trimming shortened V by 3 bases and J by 12 bases, and 12 bases separated the two germline ends. Written as DNA, the CDR3 is TGTGCCAGCAGCTTTGACAGGCCCGTGTACTTC. Protein product: CASSFDRPVYF.

The chain employs TRBV5-1 and TRBJ2-3; D gene uncertain. CDR3 size: 10 residues. Germline CDR1 is SGHRS and CDR2 is YFSETQ. V was pared by 4 bases and J by 7 bases, with 4 bases between. This CDR3 reads CASSLYTQYF. CDR3 bases: TGCGCCAGCAGCCTCTATACGCAGTATTTT.

Judged by frequency, this clone is medium-sized. The identical CDR3 is also encoded by other nucleotide sequences in the sample. The V gene is TRBV18, the J gene TRBJ2-3, with TRBD2 identical over 8 bases. This CDR3 is 15 amino acids long. The germline V gene has CDR1 KGHSH and CDR2 LQKENI. Unmatched junction bases numbered 5, after V lost 3 bases and J lost 3 bases. CDR3 residues: CASSPLSGTTDTQYF. The CDR3 DNA sequence: TGTGCCAGCTCACCTCTTAGCGGGACTACAGATACGCAGTATTTT.

The chain joins TRBV10-1 to TRBJ1-2, with D tentatively TRBD1 (6 bases). This CDR3 comprises 16 residues. Germline assignment: CDR1 WNHNN and CDR2 SYGVQD (reference sequence). Between the trimmed V and J ends, which lost 7 bases and 3 bases, there was a span of 21 bases. The CDR3 nucleotides are TGCGCCAGCAACCAACAGCACAGGGCAAGTCACTATGGCTACACCTTC. Translation: CASNQQHRASHYGYTF.

The rearrangement uses TRBV30 and TRBJ1-3; TRBD1 aligns across 8 bases. J lost 3 bases, V lost 0 bases, and 13 bases had no gene match. From germline, CDR1 is GTSNPN and CDR2 SVGIG (reference sequence). This CDR3 has 18 amino acids. The CDR3 spells CAWSVVPTGAEGGNTIYF. The CDR3 DNA reads TGTGCCTGGAGTGTAGTCCCGACAGGGGCCGAAGGTGGAAACACCATATATTTT. Supplemented by reference TRBV30 and TRBJ1-3, the full variable domain reads SQTIHQWPATLVQPVGSPLSLECTVEGTSNPNLYWYRQAAGRGLQLLFYSVGIGQISSEVPQNLSASRPQDRQFILSSKKLLLSDSGFYLCAWSVVPTGAEGGNTIYFGEGSWLTVV.

The chain combines TRBV23-1 with TRBJ1-2; the D gene is possibly TRBD1 (5 bases). TRBV23-1 is an ORF, and what it does is uncertain. The V gene lost 4 bases and the J gene lost 2 bases, with 17 bases spanning the gap. There are 16 residues in the CDR3. In DNA form, the CDR3 reads TGCGCCAGCAGTCGGCAGGGAAGGGGCAACAACTATGGCTACACCTTC. It yields the protein CASSRQGRGNNYGYTF.

This chain connects TRBV18 to TRBJ2-7; D gene ambiguous. The CDR3 covers 14 residues. The V and J ends lost 6 bases and 7 bases respectively, with 19 bases between them. CDR1 and CDR2 (germline): KGHSH, LQKENI. CDR3 amino acids: CASSLSAEAREQYF. The CDR3 DNA reads TGTGCCAGCTCCCTATCCGCGGAAGCTCGGGAGCAGTACTTC.

The V and J genes are TRBV7-9 and TRBJ1-6; 7 positions agree with TRBD1. There are 12 residues in the CDR3. The J segment lost 9 bases and the V segment lost 4 bases, leaving 0 bases of the junction unmatched. Germline-derived CDR1 and CDR2 are SEHNR and FQNEAQ (reference sequence). As DNA, the CDR3 is TGTGCCAGCAGCTCAGGGGGTTCACCCCTCCACTTT. Its protein product is CASSSGGSPLHF. Variable domain in full (rest from reference TRBV7-9 and TRBJ1-6): DTGVSQNPRHKITKRGQNVTFRCDPISEHNRLYWYRQTLGQGPEFLTYFQNEAQLEKSRLLSDRFSAERPKGSFSTLEIQRTEQGDSAMYLCASSSGGSPLHFGNGTRLTVT.

The CDR3: CASSPTGAGMNTEAFF. CDR3 nucleotide sequence: TGTGCCAGCTCACCAACAGGGGCCGGGATGAACACTGAAGCTTTCTTT. The chain employs TRBV18 and TRBJ1-1; 7 bases align to TRBD1. The V gene end was trimmed by 2 bases and the J gene end by 0 bases; junction bases not matched to a gene: 6. This CDR3 contains 16 residues. Germline CDR1 is KGHSH and CDR2 is LQKENI.

The chain is built from TRBV6-5 and TRBJ2-7; D is perhaps TRBD2 (5 bases). Trimming took 6 bases from V and 1 from J, leaving 13 bases between them. This CDR3 contains 14 residues. Germline V lookup: CDR1 MNHEY, CDR2 SVGAGI. The CDR3 loop is CASSPGLDSYEQYF. CDR3 nucleotide sequence: TGTGCCAGCAGCCCCGGACTGGATTCCTACGAGCAGTACTTC.

A word on this clone: The same CDR3 can be traced to other DNA sequences in this sample. The CDR3 bases are TGTGCCAGCTCACCACCGGCAGGGGAAGAGACCCAGTACTTC. Its protein product is CASSPPAGEETQYF. The J gene is TRBJ2-5, the V gene TRBV18; possibly TRBD1 for D (6 bases). Trimming pared 0 bases from V and 3 bases from J, leaving 8 bases between. CDR1 is KGHSH, CDR2 LQKENI, per germline. The CDR3 runs to 14 residues.

This rearrangement joins TRBV5-6 to TRBJ1-3; D unclear. Trimming left V 1 base short and J 4 bases short, with 15 bases between. Germline V gene lookup returns CDR1 SGHDT and CDR2 YYEEEE. The CDR3 has 16 residues. The CDR3 region has the DNA TGTGCCAGCAGCTTGCGGTCGGGAAACTTCGGAAACACCATATATTTT. Its translation is CASSLRSGNFGNTIYF.

The rearrangement links TRBV27 to TRBJ1-6; D uncertain. CDR1 is MNHEY and CDR2 is SMNVEV in the germline V gene (reference sequence). V gave up 10 bases and J gave up 0 bases, with 10 bases separating them. This CDR3 region has 14 residues. The CDR3 here is CATSVGSYNSPLHF. DNA for the CDR3: TGTGCCACCTCGGTTGGCTCCTATAATTCACCCCTCCACTTT.

This chain links TRBV25-1 with TRBJ2-7; 10 positions match TRBD2. Trimming removed 1 base from V and 3 bases from J; junction bases left unmatched: 3. Germline V gene sequence: CDR1 MGHDK, CDR2 SYGVNS. The length of the CDR3 is 15 residues. CDR3 protein: CASSESVAGGYEQYF. CDR3 DNA sequence: TGTGCCAGCAGTGAATCCGTAGCGGGGGGCTACGAGCAGTACTTC.

This chain links TRBV5-1 with TRBJ1-4; D may be TRBD1 (5 bases). The CDR3 loop spans 14 amino acids. V gave up 2 bases and J gave up 4 bases, with 9 bases separating them. The germline gives CDR1 SGHRS, CDR2 YFSETQ. CDR3 amino acids: CASSFAGDNEKLFF. The CDR3 DNA follows: TGCGCCAGCAGCTTTGCGGGGGATAATGAAAAACTGTTTTTT.

The chain couples TRBV10-3 to TRBJ2-3; D is perhaps TRBD1 (6 bases). The V end lost 10 bases, the J end lost 4 bases, and 15 bases lay between the germline ends. Germline V lookup: CDR1 ENHRY, CDR2 SYGVKD. CDR3 size: 13 residues. The CDR3 region is CATGQGSADTQYF. CDR3 in DNA: TGTGCCACCGGCCAGGGGTCCGCAGATACGCAGTATTTT.

The rearrangement joins TRBV9 to TRBJ2-7; TRBD2 is a possible D gene (7 bases). V lost 4 bases and J lost 4, with 21 bases in between. The CDR3 consists of 16 residues. The germline V gene encodes CDR1 SGDLS and CDR2 YYNGEE. CDR3: CASSPGGRESSYEQYF. The CDR3 DNA reads TGTGCCAGCAGCCCCGGGGGGCGGGAGAGTTCGTACGAGCAGTACTTC.

J is TRBJ2-5 and V is TRBV4-2; D is uncertain. The J call may be incorrect, as the DNA end agrees better with TRBJ2-7. The germline V gene encodes CDR1 LGHNA and CDR2 YNFKEQ. The CDR3 covers 13 residues. CDR3 amino acids: CASSQDGTYEQYF. Written as DNA, the CDR3 is TGTGCCAGCAGCCAAGACGGTACCTACGAGCAGTACTTC.

The gene calls are TRBV19 and TRBJ2-3, with 13 bases identical to TRBD2. The CDR3 consists of 17 residues. Germline CDR1 and CDR2: LNHDA and SQIVND (reference sequence). V was clipped by 9 bases and J by 0 bases; unmatched bases: 9. CDR3 DNA: TGTGCCAGCGAAGGGACTAGCGGGATCGGAAGCACAGATACGCAGTATTTT. Its translation: CASEGTSGIGSTDTQYF.

The genes are TRBV7-7 and TRBJ2-3; TRBD1 aligns across 9 bases. Germline V gene data show CDR1 as SSHAT and CDR2 as FNYEAQ (reference sequence). CDR3 length: 16 amino acids. V lost 1 base to trimming and J lost 2 bases; unmatched junction nucleotides: 4. The CDR3 here is CASSLGTGVSTDTQYF. In DNA, the CDR3 is TGTGCCAGCAGCTTAGGGACAGGGGTTTCCACAGATACGCAGTATTTT.

The chain employs TRBV30 and TRBJ2-3; 7 bases fit TRBD2. The germline V gene has CDR1 GTSNPN and CDR2 SVGIG (reference sequence). V shed 2 bases and J 9 bases; nucleotides not matched to a gene: 14. CDR3 size: 15 residues. In nucleotides, the CDR3 is TGTGCCTGGAGTAGGGGTGGGGAGGGCTCAGGGACGCAGTATTTT. Translation: CAWSRGGEGSGTQYF.

CDR3 loop: CAIRDSVLNTEAFF. In nucleotides, the CDR3 is TGTGCCATCAGGGACAGCGTACTGAACACTGAAGCTTTCTTT. The gene calls are TRBV10-3 and TRBJ1-1, with D perhaps matching TRBD1 (6 bases). Germline CDR1 and CDR2: ENHRY and SYGVKD. Trimming shortened V by 6 bases and J by 0 bases, and 11 bases separated the two germline ends. The CDR3 runs 14 residues.

The V gene is TRBV6-1, the J gene TRBJ1-4; TRBD1 agrees at 8 bases. This CDR3 has 15 residues. With V trimmed by 6 bases and J by 0 bases, 3 bases remained unmatched. Germline V gives CDR1 MNHNS, CDR2 SASEGT. This CDR3 reads CASRGQVATNEKLFF. CDR3 nucleotide sequence: TGTGCCAGCAGGGGACAGGTTGCAACTAATGAAAAACTGTTTTTT.

The chain recombines TRBV18 with TRBJ2-4; TRBD1 might be the D (6 bases). Germline V gives CDR1 KGHSH, CDR2 LQKENI. The V end was cut by 2 bases, the J end by 9 bases, with 11 bases between. The CDR3 has 13 residues. In DNA, the CDR3 is TGTGCCAGCTCACCATCAGCCAGGGGCATTCAGTACTTC. Protein: CASSPSARGIQYF.